This paragraph covers one T cell receptor (beta chain) sequence. Here immunoSEQ multiplex PCR was the method, and the copy in TCRdb shows in-frame clones only, minus some. Of approximately 58,000 clones listed, roughly 89% were seen once; the top ten hold approximately 4.5%. This specimen comes from a study of OX40 agonist ivuxolimab in advanced cancers. The CDR3 sequence is 15 residues long. CDR1 SGHVS and CDR2 FNYEAQ come from the germline V gene. V shed 4 bases and J 0 bases; nucleotides not matched to a gene: 4. The sequence was obtained from an adult with an advanced solid tumor such as melanoma, head and neck, liver or kidney cancer. Sequencing used CD4+ or CD8+ T cells sorted from blood, obtained in a trial of the OX40 agonist ivuxolimab. The chain has TRBV7-6 and TRBJ2-3, with TRBD1 matching over 7 bases. CDR3 DNA: TGTGCCAGCAGCTCCCAGGGACAGAGCACAGATACGCAGTATTTT. It specifies CASSSQGQSTDTQYF.